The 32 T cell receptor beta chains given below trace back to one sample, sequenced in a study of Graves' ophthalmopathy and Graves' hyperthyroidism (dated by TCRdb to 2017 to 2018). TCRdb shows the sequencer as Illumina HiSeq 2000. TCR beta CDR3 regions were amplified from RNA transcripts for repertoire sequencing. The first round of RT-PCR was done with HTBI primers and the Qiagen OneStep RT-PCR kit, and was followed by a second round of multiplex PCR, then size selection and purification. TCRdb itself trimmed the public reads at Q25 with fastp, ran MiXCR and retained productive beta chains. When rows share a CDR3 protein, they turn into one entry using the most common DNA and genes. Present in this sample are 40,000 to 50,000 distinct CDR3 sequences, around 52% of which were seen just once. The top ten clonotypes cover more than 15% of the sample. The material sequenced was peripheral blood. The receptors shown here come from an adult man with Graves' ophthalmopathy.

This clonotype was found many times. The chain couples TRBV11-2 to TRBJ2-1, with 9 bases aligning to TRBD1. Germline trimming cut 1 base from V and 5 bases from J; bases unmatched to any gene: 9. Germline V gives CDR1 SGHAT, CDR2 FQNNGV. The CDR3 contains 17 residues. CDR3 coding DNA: TGTGCCAGCAGCTTAGCAATCACCGACAGGGGGGACAATGAGCAGTTCTTC. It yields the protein CASSLAITDRGDNEQFF.

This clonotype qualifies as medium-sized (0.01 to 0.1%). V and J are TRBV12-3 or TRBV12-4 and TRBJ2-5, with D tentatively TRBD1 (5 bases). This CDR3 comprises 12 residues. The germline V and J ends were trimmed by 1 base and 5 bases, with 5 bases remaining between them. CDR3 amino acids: CASSLGQETQYF. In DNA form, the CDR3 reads TGTGCCAGCAGTTTAGGACAGGAGACCCAGTACTTC.

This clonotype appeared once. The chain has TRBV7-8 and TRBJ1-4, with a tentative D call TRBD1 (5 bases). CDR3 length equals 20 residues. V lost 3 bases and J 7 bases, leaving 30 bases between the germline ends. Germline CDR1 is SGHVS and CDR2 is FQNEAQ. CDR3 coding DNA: TGTGCCAGCAGCTTCTCACGACCCCAGGGACTAGCGGGAGATGGTGAAAAACTGTTTTTT. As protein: CASSFSRPQGLAGDGEKLFF.

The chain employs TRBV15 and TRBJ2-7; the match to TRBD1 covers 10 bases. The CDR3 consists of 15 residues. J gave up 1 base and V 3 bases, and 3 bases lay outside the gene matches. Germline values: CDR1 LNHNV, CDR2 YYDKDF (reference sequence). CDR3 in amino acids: CATSSDRGLSYEQYF. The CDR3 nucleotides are TGTGCCACCAGCAGCGACAGGGGGCTTTCCTACGAGCAGTACTTC.

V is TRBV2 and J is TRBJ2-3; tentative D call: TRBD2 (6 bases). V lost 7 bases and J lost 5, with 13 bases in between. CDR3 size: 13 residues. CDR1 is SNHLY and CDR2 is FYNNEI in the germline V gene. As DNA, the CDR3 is TGTGCCAGCATAGGTGCGGGGAGAGATACGCAGTATTTT. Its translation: CASIGAGRDTQYF. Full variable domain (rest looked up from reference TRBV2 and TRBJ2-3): EPEVTQTPSHQVTQMGQEVILRCVPISNHLYFYWYRQILGQKVEFLVSFYNNEISEKSEIFDDQFSVERPDGSNFTLKIRSTKLEDSAMYFCASIGAGRDTQYFGPGTRLTVL.

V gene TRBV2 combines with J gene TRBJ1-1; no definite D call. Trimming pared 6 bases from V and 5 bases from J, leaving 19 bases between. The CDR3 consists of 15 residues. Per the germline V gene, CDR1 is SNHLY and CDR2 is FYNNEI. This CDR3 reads CASSEASGGITEAFF. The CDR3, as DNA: TGTGCCAGCAGCGAGGCCAGCGGAGGCATAACTGAAGCTTTCTTT.

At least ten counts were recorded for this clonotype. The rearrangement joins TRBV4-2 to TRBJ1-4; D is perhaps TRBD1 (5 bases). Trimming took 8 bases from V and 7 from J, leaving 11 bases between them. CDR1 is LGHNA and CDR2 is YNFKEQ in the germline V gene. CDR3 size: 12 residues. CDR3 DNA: TGTGCCAGCGGACAAAGCGGTGAAAAACTGTTTTTT. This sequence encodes CASGQSGEKLFF.

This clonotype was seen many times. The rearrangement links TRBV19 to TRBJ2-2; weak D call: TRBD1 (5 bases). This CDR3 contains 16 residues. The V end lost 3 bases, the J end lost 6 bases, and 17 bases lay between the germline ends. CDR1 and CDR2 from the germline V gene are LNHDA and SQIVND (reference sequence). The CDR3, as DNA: TGTGCCAGTAGTATGAGTCTGAAAGGGGTCCCCGGGGAGCTGTTTTTT. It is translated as CASSMSLKGVPGELFF.

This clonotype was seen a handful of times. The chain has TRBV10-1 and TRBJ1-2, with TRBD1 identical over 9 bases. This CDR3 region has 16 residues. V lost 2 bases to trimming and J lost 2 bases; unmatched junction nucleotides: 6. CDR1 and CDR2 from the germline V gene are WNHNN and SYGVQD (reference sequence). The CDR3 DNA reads TGCGCCAGCAGTGAGGGGACAGGGAGCCCCAACTATGGCTACACCTTC. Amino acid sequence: CASSEGTGSPNYGYTF.

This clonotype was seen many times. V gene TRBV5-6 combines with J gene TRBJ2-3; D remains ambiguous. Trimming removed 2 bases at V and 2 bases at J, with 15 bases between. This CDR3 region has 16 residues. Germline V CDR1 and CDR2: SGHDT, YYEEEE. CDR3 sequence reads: CASSLRLRPNTDTQYF. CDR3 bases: TGTGCCAGCAGCTTAAGACTCCGCCCTAACACAGATACGCAGTATTTT.

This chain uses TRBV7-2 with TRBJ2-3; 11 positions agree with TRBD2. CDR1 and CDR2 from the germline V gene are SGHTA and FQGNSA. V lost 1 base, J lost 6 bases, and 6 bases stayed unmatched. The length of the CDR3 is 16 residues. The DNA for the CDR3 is TGTGCCAGCAGCTTAGTTACTAGCGGGAGTAGGGATACGCAGTATTTT. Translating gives CASSLVTSGSRDTQYF.

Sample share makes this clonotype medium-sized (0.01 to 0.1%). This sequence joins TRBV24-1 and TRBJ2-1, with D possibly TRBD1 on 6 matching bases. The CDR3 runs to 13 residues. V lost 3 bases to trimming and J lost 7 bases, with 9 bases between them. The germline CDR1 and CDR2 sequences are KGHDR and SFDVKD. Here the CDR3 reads CATSDGTKNEQFF. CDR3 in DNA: TGTGCCACCAGTGATGGGACAAAAAATGAGCAGTTCTTC.

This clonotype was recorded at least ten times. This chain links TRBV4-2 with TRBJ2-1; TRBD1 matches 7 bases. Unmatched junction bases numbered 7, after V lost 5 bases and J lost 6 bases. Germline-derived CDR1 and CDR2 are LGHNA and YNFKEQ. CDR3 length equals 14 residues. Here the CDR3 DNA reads TGTGCCAGCAGCGGGGGACAGTCCGTCAATGAGCAGTTCTTC. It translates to CASSGGQSVNEQFF.

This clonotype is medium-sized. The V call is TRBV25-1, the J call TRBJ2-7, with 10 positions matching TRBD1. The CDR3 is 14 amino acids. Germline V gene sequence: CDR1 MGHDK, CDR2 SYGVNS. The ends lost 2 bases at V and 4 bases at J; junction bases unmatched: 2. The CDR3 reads CASSEDRGRYEQYF. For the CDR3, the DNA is TGTGCCAGCAGTGAAGACAGGGGGCGGTACGAGCAGTACTTC.

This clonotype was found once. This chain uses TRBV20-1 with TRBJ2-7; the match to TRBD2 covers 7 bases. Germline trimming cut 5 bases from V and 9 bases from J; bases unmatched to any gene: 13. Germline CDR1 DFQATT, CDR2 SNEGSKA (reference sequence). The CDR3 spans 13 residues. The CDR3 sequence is CSAGLGLGDAQYV. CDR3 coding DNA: TGCAGTGCTGGGTTAGGACTAGGCGATGCGCAGTACGTC.

The CDR3: CASSTPGVANEAFF. In DNA, the CDR3 is TGTGCCAGCAGCACTCCAGGGGTAGCTAATGAAGCTTTCTTT. The chain employs TRBV5-6 and TRBJ1-1; possibly TRBD1 for D (6 bases). CDR1 is SGHDT, CDR2 YYEEEE, per germline. V was pared by 4 bases and J by 7 bases, with 17 bases between. This CDR3 spans 14 amino acids.

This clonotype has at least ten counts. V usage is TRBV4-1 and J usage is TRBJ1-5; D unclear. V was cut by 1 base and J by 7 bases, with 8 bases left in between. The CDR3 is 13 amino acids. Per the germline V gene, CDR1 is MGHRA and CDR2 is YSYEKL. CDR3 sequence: CASSQVQDQPQHF. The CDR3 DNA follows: TGCGCCAGCAGCCAAGTCCAAGACCAGCCCCAGCATTTT.

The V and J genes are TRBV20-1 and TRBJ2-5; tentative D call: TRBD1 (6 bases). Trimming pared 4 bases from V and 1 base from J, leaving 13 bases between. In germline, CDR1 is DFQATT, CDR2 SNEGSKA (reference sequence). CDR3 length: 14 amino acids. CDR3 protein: CSATPTGGQETQYF. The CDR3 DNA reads TGCAGTGCTACCCCGACAGGTGGCCAAGAGACCCAGTACTTC.

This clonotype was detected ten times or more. Written as DNA, the CDR3 is TGTGCCACCCTTAGAACCGTCCGGGGAAACACCATATATTTT. Translation gives CATLRTVRGNTIYF. The rearrangement uses TRBV6-5 and TRBJ1-3, with D unresolved. Germline V gene lookup returns CDR1 MNHEY and CDR2 SVGAGI. V gave up 10 bases and J gave up 4 bases, with 17 bases separating them. CDR3 length: 14 amino acids.

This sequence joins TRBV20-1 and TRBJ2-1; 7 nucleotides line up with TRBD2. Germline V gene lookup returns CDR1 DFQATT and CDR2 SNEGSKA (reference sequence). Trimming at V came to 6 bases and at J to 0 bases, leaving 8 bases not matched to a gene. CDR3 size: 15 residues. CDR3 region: CSANSGIRSYNEQFF. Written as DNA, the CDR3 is TGCAGTGCAAACAGCGGGATCCGCTCCTACAATGAGCAGTTCTTC.

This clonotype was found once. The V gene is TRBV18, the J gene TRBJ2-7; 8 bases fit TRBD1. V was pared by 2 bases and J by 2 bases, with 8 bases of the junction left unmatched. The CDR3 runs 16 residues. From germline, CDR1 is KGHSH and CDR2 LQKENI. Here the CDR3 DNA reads TGTGCCAGCTCACCAGAACTAGGGACAGGAACCTACGAGCAGTACGTC. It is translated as CASSPELGTGTYEQYV.

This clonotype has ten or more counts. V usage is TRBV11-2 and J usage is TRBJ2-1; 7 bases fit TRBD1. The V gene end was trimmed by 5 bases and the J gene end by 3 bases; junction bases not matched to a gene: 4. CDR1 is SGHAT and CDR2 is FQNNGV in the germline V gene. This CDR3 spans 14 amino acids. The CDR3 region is CASSTGTDYNEQFF. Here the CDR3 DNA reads TGTGCCAGCAGCACCGGGACAGACTACAATGAGCAGTTCTTC.

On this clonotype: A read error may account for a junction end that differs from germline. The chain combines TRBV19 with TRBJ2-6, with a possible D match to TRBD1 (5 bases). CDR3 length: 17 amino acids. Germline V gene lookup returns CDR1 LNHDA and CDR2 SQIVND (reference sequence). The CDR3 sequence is CASSSPMTVSGANALTF. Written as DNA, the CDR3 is TGTGCCAGCAGTAGCCCCATGACAGTCTCTGGGGCCAACGCCCTGACTTTC.

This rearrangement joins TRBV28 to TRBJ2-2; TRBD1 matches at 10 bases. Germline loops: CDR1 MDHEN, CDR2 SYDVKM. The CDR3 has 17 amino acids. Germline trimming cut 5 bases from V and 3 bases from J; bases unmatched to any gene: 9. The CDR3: CASSLLQGTGDTGELFF. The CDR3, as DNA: TGTGCCAGCAGTCTCCTCCAGGGGACAGGGGACACCGGGGAGCTGTTTTTT.

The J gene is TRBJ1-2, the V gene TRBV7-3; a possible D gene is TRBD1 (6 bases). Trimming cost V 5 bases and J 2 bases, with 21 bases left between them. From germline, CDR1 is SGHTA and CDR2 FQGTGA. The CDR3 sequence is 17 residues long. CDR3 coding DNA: TGTGCCAGCAGCGTCGCCCCGGGGGCAGGGGTGAACTATGGCTACACCTTC. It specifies CASSVAPGAGVNYGYTF.

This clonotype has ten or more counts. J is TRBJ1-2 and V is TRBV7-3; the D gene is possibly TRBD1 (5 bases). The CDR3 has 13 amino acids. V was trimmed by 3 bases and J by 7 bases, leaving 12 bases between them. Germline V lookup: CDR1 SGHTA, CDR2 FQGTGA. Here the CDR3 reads CASSFGGRGGYTF. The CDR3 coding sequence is TGTGCCAGCAGCTTCGGGGGAAGAGGTGGCTACACCTTC.

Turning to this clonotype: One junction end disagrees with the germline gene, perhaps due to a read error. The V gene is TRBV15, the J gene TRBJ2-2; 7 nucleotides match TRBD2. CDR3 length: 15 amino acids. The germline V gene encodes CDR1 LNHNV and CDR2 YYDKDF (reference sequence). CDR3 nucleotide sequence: TGTGCCACCAGCAAAGGAGCGGGGATCACCGGGGAGCTGTCTTTT. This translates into CATSKGAGITGELSF.

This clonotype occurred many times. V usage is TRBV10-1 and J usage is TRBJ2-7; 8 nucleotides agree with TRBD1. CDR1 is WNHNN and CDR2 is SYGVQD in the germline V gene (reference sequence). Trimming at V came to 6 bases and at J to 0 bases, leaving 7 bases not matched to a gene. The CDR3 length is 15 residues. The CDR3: CASRGQAPSSYEQYV. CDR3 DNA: TGCGCCAGCAGGGGACAGGCTCCGAGCTCCTACGAGCAGTACGTC.

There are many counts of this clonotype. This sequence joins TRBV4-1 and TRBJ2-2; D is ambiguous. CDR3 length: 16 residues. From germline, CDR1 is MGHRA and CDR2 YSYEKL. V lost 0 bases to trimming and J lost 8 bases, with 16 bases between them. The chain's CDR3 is CASSQDGSTMRGELFF. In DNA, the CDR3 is TGCGCCAGCAGCCAAGATGGGTCAACCATGAGAGGGGAGCTGTTTTTT.

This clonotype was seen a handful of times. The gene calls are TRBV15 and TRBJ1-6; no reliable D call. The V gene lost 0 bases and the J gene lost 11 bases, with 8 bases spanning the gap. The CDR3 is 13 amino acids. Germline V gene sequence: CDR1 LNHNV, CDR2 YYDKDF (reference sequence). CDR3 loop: CATSRDVGAPLHF. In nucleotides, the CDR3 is TGTGCCACCAGCAGAGATGTCGGGGCACCCCTCCACTTT. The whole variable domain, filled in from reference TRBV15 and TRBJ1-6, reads DAMVIQNPRYQVTQFGKPVTLSCSQTLNHNVMYWYQQKSSQAPKLLFHYYDKDFNNEADTPDNFQSRRPNTSFCFLDIRSPGLGDTAMYLCATSRDVGAPLHFGNGTRLTVT.

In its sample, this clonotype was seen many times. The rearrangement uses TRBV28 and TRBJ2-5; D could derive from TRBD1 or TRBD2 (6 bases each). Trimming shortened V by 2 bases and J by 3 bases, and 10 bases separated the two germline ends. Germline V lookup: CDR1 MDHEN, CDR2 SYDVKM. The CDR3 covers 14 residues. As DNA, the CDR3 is TGTGCCAGCAGTTTAGGGGGGCGCAAAGAGACCCAGTACTTC. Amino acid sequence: CASSLGGRKETQYF. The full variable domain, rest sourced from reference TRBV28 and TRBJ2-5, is DVKVTQSSRYLVKRTGEKVFLECVQDMDHENMFWYRQDPGLGLRLIYFSYDVKMKEKGDIPEGYSVSREKKERFSLILESASTNQTSMYLCASSLGGRKETQYFGPGTRLLVL.

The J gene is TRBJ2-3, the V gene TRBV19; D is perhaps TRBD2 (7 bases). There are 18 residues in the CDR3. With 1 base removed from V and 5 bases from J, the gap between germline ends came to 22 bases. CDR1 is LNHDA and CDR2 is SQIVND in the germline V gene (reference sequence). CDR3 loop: CASSIVGEAGARGDTQYF. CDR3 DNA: TGTGCCAGTAGTATAGTAGGGGAGGCGGGGGCACGCGGAGATACGCAGTATTTT.